Presented here are 23 T cell receptor beta chains from one specimen sequenced in a study of breast tumors, draining lymph nodes, adjacent tissues. Breast cancer patients provided tissue from their axillary draining lymph nodes. Each CDR3 protein gets one entry after TCRdb re-called the multiplex PCR reads with MiXCR. The sample contains about 180,000 distinct CDR3 sequences, roughly a third of which appear only once. Sequencing input: axillary lymph node tissue. The origin of the receptors is a female donor with breast cancer. Some clones in this sample may be carry-over from other donors' samples.

This clonotype was detected many times. This chain links TRBV7-9 with TRBJ1-2, with 7 bases fitting TRBD1. There are 15 residues in the CDR3. V shed 6 bases and J 5 bases; nucleotides not matched to a gene: 12. Germline V gene lookup returns CDR1 SEHNR and CDR2 FQNEAQ (reference sequence). The CDR3, as DNA: TGTGCCAGCAGACCCAGACAGGGAGGAGGGTATGGCTACACCTTC. It encodes CASRPRQGGGYGYTF.

This clonotype showed up many times. The chain is built from TRBV19 and TRBJ1-4; TRBD1 aligns across 10 bases. Germline trimming cut 7 bases from V and 10 bases from J; bases unmatched to any gene: 9. The CDR3 extends over 14 amino acids. Germline V lookup: CDR1 LNHDA, CDR2 SQIVND (reference sequence). CDR3 DNA sequence: TGTGCCAGTAATCCCGGGACAGGGGTTGGAAAACTGTTTTTT. The encoded protein is CASNPGTGVGKLFF. The complete variable domain, with remaining parts taken from reference TRBV19 and TRBJ1-4, reads DGGITQSPKYLFRKEGQNVTLSCEQNLNHDAMYWYRQDPGQGLRLIYYSQIVNDFQKGDIAEGYSVSREKKESFPLTVTSAQKNPTAFYLCASNPGTGVGKLFFGSGTQLSVL.

The rearrangement joins TRBV28 to TRBJ2-1; 8 bases fit TRBD2. The V segment lost 7 bases and the J segment 6 bases; nucleotides outside the gene matches: 8. In germline, CDR1 is MDHEN, CDR2 SYDVKM. This CDR3 region has 14 residues. The CDR3 nucleotides are TGTGCCAGCACCTTACGGACTAGCCTCAATGAGCAGTTCTTC. It encodes CASTLRTSLNEQFF.

This chain uses TRBV9 with TRBJ2-6, with 7 bases that match TRBD1. Germline V gene sequence: CDR1 SGDLS, CDR2 YYNGEE. Unmatched junction bases numbered 22, after V lost 4 bases and J lost 9 bases. The CDR3 is 19 residues long. CDR3 region: CASSFRMGSRQGTYNVLTF. The CDR3 DNA reads as TGTGCCAGCAGCTTCAGAATGGGCTCACGACAGGGTACCTACAACGTCCTGACTTTC. Full variable domain (rest looked up from reference TRBV9 and TRBJ2-6): DSGVTQTPKHLITATGQRVTLRCSPRSGDLSVYWYQQSLDQGLQFLIQYYNGEERAKGNILERFSAQQFPDLHSELNLSSLELGDSALYFCASSFRMGSRQGTYNVLTFGAGSRLTVL.

This clonotype has a handful of counts. This chain links TRBV28 with TRBJ2-7; D gene ambiguous. Germline-derived CDR1 and CDR2 are MDHEN and SYDVKM. CDR3 length equals 14 residues. V was clipped by 5 bases and J by 3 bases, with 14 bases between them. CDR3 sequence reads: CASSPTGTDYEQYF. CDR3 nucleotides: TGTGCCAGCAGTCCCACCGGCACAGACTACGAGCAGTACTTC.

This clonotype was observed at least ten times. The CDR3 region has the DNA TGTGCCAGCAATATCACCCCGGGCCTGAGCTCCTACAATGAGCAGTTCTTC. Its translation is CASNITPGLSSYNEQFF. V is TRBV12-3 or TRBV12-4 and J is TRBJ2-1; no firm D call. V shed 7 bases and J shed 0 bases, with 19 bases lying between them. CDR3 length: 17 residues.

The table lists this clonotype with many counts. The gene calls are TRBV5-5 and TRBJ1-2; no clear D gene. Germline V gene data show CDR1 as SGHKS and CDR2 as YYEKEE (reference sequence). The CDR3 covers 15 residues. Trimming shortened V by 0 bases and J by 2 bases, and 11 bases separated the two germline ends. The DNA for the CDR3 is TGTGCCAGCAGCTTGGCCGTGGACCCAAACTATGGCTACACCTTC. It is translated as CASSLAVDPNYGYTF.

The chain couples TRBV5-1 to TRBJ1-5; D gene uncertain. The V and J ends lost 2 bases and 0 bases respectively, with 21 bases between them. CDR3 length equals 19 residues. Germline V lookup: CDR1 SGHRS, CDR2 YFSETQ. CDR3 sequence: CASSFSRRPSLCSNQPQHF. CDR3 coding DNA: TGCGCCAGCAGCTTCAGTCGGAGGCCCTCACTGTGTAGCAATCAGCCCCAGCATTTT.

As regards this clonotype: It is likely a read error, because the conserved phenylalanine at the end of the CDR3 is missing. The chain joins TRBV6-6 to TRBJ1-5, with a weak D call TRBD1 (5 bases). Trimming stripped 7 bases from V and 6 bases from J, with 13 bases between. This CDR3 is built from 13 residues. Germline-derived CDR1 and CDR2 are MNHNY and SVGAGI (reference sequence). CDR3 loop: CASTEAGFQPQHL. The CDR3 region has the DNA TGTGCCAGCACCGAGGCAGGGTTTCAGCCCCAGCATCTT.

This clonotype has a count of ten or more. The chain links TRBV11-2 to TRBJ2-7, with D possibly matching TRBD1 (6 bases). The V gene lost 5 bases and the J gene lost 4 bases, with 15 bases spanning the gap. Per the germline V gene, CDR1 is SGHAT and CDR2 is FQNNGV. The CDR3 length is 14 residues. The CDR3 loop reads CASSRAGARYEQYF. The CDR3 nucleotides are TGTGCCAGCAGCCGGGCAGGGGCGAGATACGAGCAGTACTTC.

This clonotype appeared a few times. The chain couples TRBV6-5 to TRBJ2-1, with 12 bases aligning to TRBD2. The CDR3 loop spans 16 amino acids. CDR1 and CDR2 (germline): MNHEY, SVGAGI. Germline trimming cut 6 bases from V and 3 bases from J; bases unmatched to any gene: 6. The CDR3 is CASSPGTSGYYNEQFF. The CDR3 DNA follows: TGTGCCAGCAGCCCCGGGACTAGCGGGTACTACAATGAGCAGTTCTTC.

The chain is built from TRBV7-2 and TRBJ2-7; D is unclear. The CDR3 is 12 amino acids. The germline gives CDR1 SGHTA, CDR2 FQGNSA. With 8 bases removed from V and 5 bases from J, the gap between germline ends came to 13 bases. CDR3 region: CASGSDEHEQYF. CDR3 coding DNA: TGTGCCAGCGGCTCAGACGAACACGAGCAGTACTTC.

Many counts were recorded for this clonotype. In nucleotides, the CDR3 is TGTGCCACCATACCGAGGGGCGGCGGGGGCAATCAGCCCCAGCATTTT. Its translation: CATIPRGGGGNQPQHF. J is TRBJ1-5 and V is TRBV24-1; maybe TRBD1 (5 bases). V was shortened by 8 bases and J by 2 bases, with 18 bases between the two germline ends. In germline, CDR1 is KGHDR, CDR2 SFDVKD. The CDR3 extends over 16 amino acids.

This clonotype was detected many times. The J gene is TRBJ2-7, the V gene TRBV11-2; a possible D gene is TRBD1 (6 bases). Trimming stripped 1 base from V and 7 bases from J, with 14 bases between. The germline CDR1 and CDR2 sequences are SGHAT and FQNNGV. This CDR3 region has 14 residues. The CDR3 spells CASSLAVDRWEQYF. CDR3 sequence (DNA): TGTGCCAGCAGCTTAGCGGTTGACAGGTGGGAGCAGTACTTC.

At least ten counts were recorded for this clonotype. The gene calls are TRBV2 and TRBJ1-4; 7 bases are a match to TRBD1. CDR1 is SNHLY and CDR2 is FYNNEI in the germline V gene. CDR3 length: 14 amino acids. V lost 5 bases, J lost 3 bases, and 3 bases stayed unmatched. The CDR3 sequence is CASSQQGSNEKLFF. The DNA of the CDR3 is TGTGCCAGCAGTCAACAGGGGTCTAATGAAAAACTGTTTTTT.

V is TRBV9 and J is TRBJ2-5; D not certain. V was cut by 3 bases and J by 5 bases, with 23 bases left in between. The CDR3 runs 17 residues. Germline values: CDR1 SGDLS, CDR2 YYNGEE. The CDR3 reads CASSAGRATAHGETQYF. CDR3 DNA sequence: TGTGCCAGCAGCGCAGGACGGGCCACAGCGCATGGGGAGACCCAGTACTTC.

About this clonotype: A much more abundant neighbour one base away suggests this may be a read error. The J gene is TRBJ2-7, the V gene TRBV7-6; D is perhaps TRBD1 or TRBD2 (10 bases each). The germline CDR1 and CDR2 sequences are SGHVS and FNYEAQ. V was clipped by 4 bases and J by 0 bases, with 22 bases between them. The CDR3 is 18 amino acids. The DNA for the CDR3 is TGTGCCAGCAGCTCGGACAGGGGGGCTAGCGGGAGCTCCTACGAGCAGTACTTC. Its translation is CASSSDRGASGSSYEQYF.

The V gene is TRBV27, the J gene TRBJ2-3; D is perhaps TRBD2 (6 bases). This CDR3 spans 13 amino acids. Between the trimmed V and J ends, which lost 7 bases and 2 bases, there was a span of 10 bases. The germline gives CDR1 MNHEY, CDR2 SMNVEV (reference sequence). This chain's CDR3 is CASTRDFTDTQYF. The CDR3 nucleotides are TGTGCCAGCACCCGGGACTTCACAGATACGCAGTATTTT.

This clonotype was counted many times. The rearrangement joins TRBV7-9 to TRBJ1-4; TRBD1 is a possible D gene (6 bases). The CDR3 covers 18 residues. The ends were cut back, 4 bases at V and 3 bases at J, with 21 bases in the middle. Per the germline V gene, CDR1 is SEHNR and CDR2 is FQNEAQ (reference sequence). CDR3 residues: CASSSGVMGGGANEKLFF. The CDR3, as DNA: TGTGCCAGCAGCTCTGGGGTGATGGGCGGGGGCGCTAATGAAAAACTGTTTTTT.

Concerning this clonotype itself: A much larger clone lies a single base off, so this may be a read error. The chain couples TRBV9 to TRBJ1-5; 8 positions match TRBD1. The germline V gene encodes CDR1 SGDLS and CDR2 YYNGEE. The CDR3 runs 15 residues. V trimming: 7 bases; J trimming: 6 bases; junction bases outside the gene matches: 12. CDR3 residues: CASSPGTGGGQPQHF. The CDR3 nucleotides read TGTGCCAGCTCTCCCGGGACAGGAGGGGGTCAGCCCCAGCATTTT.

A few counts support this clonotype. A much more abundant neighbour one base away suggests this may be a read error. The rearrangement links TRBV7-2 to TRBJ2-1, with TRBD1 as a possible D gene (5 bases). Germline V gives CDR1 SGHTA, CDR2 FQGNSA. The CDR3 extends over 15 amino acids. The CDR3 region is CASSLEGQGYNEQLF. CDR3 nucleotide sequence: TGTGCCAGCAGCTTAGAGGGGCAGGGTTACAATGAGCAGCTCTTC.

Only one count was recorded for this clonotype. V gene TRBV11-2 combines with J gene TRBJ1-1; D remains unclear. This CDR3 region has 14 residues. Germline CDR1 and CDR2: SGHAT and FQNNGV. V lost 4 bases to trimming and J lost 2 bases, with 11 bases between them. The DNA for the CDR3 is TGTGCCAGCAGCTCCAGACGGAGAAACACTGAAGCTTTCTTT. Encoded protein: CASSSRRRNTEAFF.

This chain links TRBV13 with TRBJ2-7; unclear D gene. V was trimmed by 5 bases and J by 2 bases, leaving 16 bases between them. The CDR3 has 15 residues. Germline values: CDR1 PRHDT, CDR2 FYEKMQ (reference sequence). Here the CDR3 DNA reads TGTGCCAGCAGCGGCCCCGGGCGACCGACCTACGAGCAGTACTTC. This sequence encodes CASSGPGRPTYEQYF.